The rows below give T cell receptor beta chains drawn from one sample of a study of T cell responses to AZD1222 COVID-19 vaccine. The protocol was immunoSEQ multiplex PCR, while the TCRdb copy is restricted to in-frame clones and leaves out a portion. The sample yields roughly 86,000 clones, 85% seen once. Sample: peripheral blood, taken 28 days after the second AZD1222 dose. Receptors originate from an adult who received the AZD1222 COVID-19 vaccine. The CDR3 runs from the conserved cysteine through the conserved F or W. D genes are given only for firm matches. Not every row has a clone size; where given, it reads once, few, many or a size class.

size	J	V	D	DNA	CDR3
.	TRBJ1-1	TRBV9	TRBD1	TGTGCCAGCAGCGTAGATTGGGACAGTGAAGCTTTCTTT	CASSVDWDSEAFF
.	TRBJ2-5	TRBV6-5	.	TGTGCCAGCAGCCCCGGGGGCTGGGGAGAGACCCAGTACTTC	CASSPGGWGETQYF
.	TRBJ2-7	TRBV19	.	TGTGCCAGTAGTGCCCGACCGGGACCCCCCTACGAGCAGTACTTC	CASSARPGPPYEQYF
.	TRBJ2-7	TRBV7-2	.	TGTGCCAGCAGTCGTACGGGGGTCTACGAGCAGTACTTC	CASSRTGVYEQYF
.	TRBJ2-7	TRBV10-3	TRBD1	TGTGCCATCAGTGCCGGGACAGGGTCCTACGAGCAGTACTTC	CAISAGTGSYEQYF
.	TRBJ2-7	TRBV28	.	TGTGCCAGCAGTACCCCCGGGACACTGTCCTACGAGCAGTACTTC	CASSTPGTLSYEQYF
.	TRBJ2-5	TRBV3-1/TRBV3-2	.	TGTGCCAGCAGCCAAGATGGGGCGGGGCAAAGTGGGACCCAGTACTTC	CASSQDGAGQSGTQYF
.	TRBJ1-1	TRBV6-5	.	TGTGCCAGCAGTCAGAGCGCCGGGACTGAAGCTTTCTTT	CASSQSAGTEAFF
.	TRBJ1-1	TRBV4-3	.	TGCGCCAGCAGCCAAGATCCGGGAGGGGGTAACACTGAAGCTTTCTTT	CASSQDPGGGNTEAFF
.	TRBJ2-3	TRBV14	.	TGTGCCAGCAGCCAAACAGCGGGTAGCACAGATACGCAGTATTTT	CASSQTAGSTDTQYF
.	TRBJ1-4	TRBV9	TRBD1	TGTGCCAGCAGCCAGAGGGACAGACCTAATGAAAAACTGTTTTTT	CASSQRDRPNEKLFF
.	TRBJ2-3	TRBV29-1	TRBD2	TGCAGCGTTGGAGGTACTAGCGGGAGATTAACAGATACGCAGTATTTT	CSVGGTSGRLTDTQYF
once	TRBJ2-7	TRBV11-2	.	TGTGCCAGCAGCTTACGACTAGTCTACGAGCAGTACTTC	CASSLRLVYEQYF
.	TRBJ2-4	TRBV18	TRBD1	TGTGCCAGCTCGCCGACAGGGGGCTTATCCAAAAACATTCAGTACTTC	CASSPTGGLSKNIQYF
.	TRBJ2-3	TRBV25-1	TRBD2	TGTGCCAGCAGAAGGACTAGCGGGAGGTCAGATACGCAGTATTTT	CASRRTSGRSDTQYF
.	TRBJ2-7	TRBV7-9	.	TGTGCCAGCAGCCCCGTAGCGAGGGGATACGAGCAGTACTTC	CASSPVARGYEQYF
.	TRBJ2-7	TRBV2	TRBD2	TGTGCCAGCACCGACAGGACTAGCGGGAGCCACGAGCAGTACTTC	CASTDRTSGSHEQYF
.	TRBJ1-1	TRBV3-1/TRBV3-2	.	TGTGCCAGCAGCCAAGGAACAGGGCCGGGGGCTGAAGCTTTCTTT	CASSQGTGPGAEAFF
.	TRBJ1-2	TRBV30	TRBD1	TGTGCCTGGAGGGCGGGACAGTGGGTCGGCTATGGCTACACCTTC	CAWRAGQWVGYGYTF
few	TRBJ2-1	TRBV7-2	.	TGTGCCAGCAGCCCATTAGCAGGGTCCTACAATGAGCAGTTCTTC	CASSPLAGSYNEQFF
.	TRBJ1-2	TRBV27	TRBD1	TGTGCCAGCAGTTTATCGAGGACAGGGGTTGATGGCTACACCTTC	CASSLSRTGVDGYTF
.	TRBJ2-1	TRBV29-1	TRBD2	TGCAGCGTTGAAGCTGGCACGGGGGGCTCCTACAATGAGCAGTTCTTC	CSVEAGTGGSYNEQFF
.	TRBJ2-7	TRBV7-9	.	TGTGCCAGCAGCTTAGCCGGGGCCGACGAGCAGTACTTC	CASSLAGADEQYF
.	TRBJ2-7	TRBV2	.	TGTGCCAGTCAGACAGACTCCTACGAGCAGTACTTC	CASQTDSYEQYF
.	TRBJ2-7	TRBV10-3	.	TGTGCCATCTCCGACGGGCCCTACGAGCAGTACTTC	CAISDGPYEQYF
.	TRBJ1-4	TRBV11-2	.	TGTGCCAGCAGCTTAGAGCGGGTTCTTAATGAAAAACTGTTTTTT	CASSLERVLNEKLFF
.	TRBJ1-4	TRBV5-5	TRBD1	TGTGCCAGCAGCTTCACCAGGGGGCGAGATGAAAAACTGTTTTTT	CASSFTRGRDEKLFF
.	TRBJ2-7	TRBV24-1	.	TGTGCCACCAGTGATTTAGGGGACTGGAACTTC	CATSDLGDWNF
.	TRBJ2-1	TRBV5-8	TRBD2	TGTGCCAGCAGCCCGGCTAGCGGGAGATGGGACAATGAGCAGTTCTTC	CASSPASGRWDNEQFF
.	TRBJ2-3	TRBV3-1/TRBV3-2	TRBD1	TGTGCCAGCAGCCCCCGGCACAGGGGGATGAGCGGGAGCACAGATACGCAGTATTTT	CASSPRHRGMSGSTDTQYF
.	TRBJ2-3	TRBV6-4	TRBD2	TGTGCCAGCAGTGAGGGACTAGCGGGAGCAGATACGCAGTATTTT	CASSEGLAGADTQYF
once	TRBJ1-3	TRBV29-1	.	TGCAGCGTTCTCTGGTACTCTGGAAACACCATATATTTT	CSVLWYSGNTIYF
.	TRBJ1-1	TRBV10-3	TRBD1	TGTGCCATCAGCAGGACAGGGGGTCAAAACACTGAAGCTTTCTTT	CAISRTGGQNTEAFF
.	TRBJ2-7	TRBV27	TRBD1	TGTGCCAGCATAGACTCAGGGACAGCCAGCTCCTACGAGCAGTACTTC	CASIDSGTASSYEQYF
.	TRBJ1-1	TRBV2	TRBD1	TGTGCCAGCAGCAGGGGGTGGGGCACTGAAGCTTTCTTT	CASSRGWGTEAFF
.	TRBJ2-7	TRBV2	.	TGTGCCAGCAGTGGACTAGTAACCTACGAGCAGTACTTC	CASSGLVTYEQYF
once	TRBJ1-1	TRBV27	.	TGTGCCAGCAGAGCAGGGAGCGGCACTGAAGCTTTCTTT	CASRAGSGTEAFF
.	TRBJ1-1	TRBV7-9	.	TGTGCCAGCAGCTTAGTGGAGAACACTGAAGCTTTCTTT	CASSLVENTEAFF
.	TRBJ2-7	TRBV4-3	TRBD2	TGCGCCAGCAGCCAGTCCGTAGCGGGAGAGCGGCTCGAGCAGTACTTC	CASSQSVAGERLEQYF
.	TRBJ2-4	TRBV7-2	.	TGTGCCAGCCGCCGCGGAGGGGCGTACGAAAACATTCAGTACTTC	CASRRGGAYENIQYF
.	TRBJ2-1	TRBV18	.	TGTGCCAGCTCACCCTCGCGGGACAACAATGAGCAGTTCTTC	CASSPSRDNNEQFF
.	TRBJ2-7	TRBV11-3	.	TGTGCCAGCAGCTTATTTCCGGGGATCACCGAGCAGTACTTC	CASSLFPGITEQYF
few	TRBJ2-2	TRBV2	.	TGTGCCAGCCAAGCAGTCCCCCCGGTCACCGGGGAGCTGTTTTTT	CASQAVPPVTGELFF
.	TRBJ2-1	TRBV5-1	.	TGCGCCAGCAGCTTGGTATACGAGGGGGAGCAGTTCTTC	CASSLVYEGEQFF
once	TRBJ2-2	TRBV11-3	.	TGTGCCAGCAGCCGATCAGTCACCGGGGAGCTGTTTTTT	CASSRSVTGELFF